The 31 T cell receptor beta chains below all came from one sample that was sequenced in a study of cytomegalovirus exposure and HLA in healthy donors. Measured with immunoSEQ multiplex PCR; TCRdb has only the in-frame clones, and not every one. The data contain about 56,000 clones, 89% of them singletons. The source material was PBMCs. All receptors derive from a young woman in good health and CMV-seronegative.

A single count supports this clone. CDR3 nucleotides: TGTGCCAGCAGTTGGACAGCCCTTGCCGGGGAGCTGTTTTTT. It specifies CASSWTALAGELFF. The chain couples TRBV28 to TRBJ2-2; D may be TRBD1 (6 bases). The CDR3 contains 14 residues. The V end was cut by 4 bases, the J end by 6 bases, with 12 bases between. Germline V gene sequence: CDR1 MDHEN, CDR2 SYDVKM.

The rearrangement links TRBV18 to TRBJ2-5; 10 bases line up with TRBD2. The length of the CDR3 is 14 residues. The germline V gene has CDR1 KGHSH and CDR2 LQKENI. The V gene end was trimmed by 4 bases and the J gene end by 2 bases; junction bases not matched to a gene: 1. In DNA, the CDR3 is TGTGCCAGCTCACTGACTAGCGGGCAAGAGACCCAGTACTTC. This translates into CASSLTSGQETQYF.

V and J are TRBV4-2 and TRBJ2-1, with 7 nucleotides matching TRBD2. Germline CDR1 and CDR2: LGHNA and YNFKEQ. The CDR3 runs to 17 residues. Losses at the gene ends were 0 bases for V and 6 bases for J; bases not matched to a gene: 11. CDR3 sequence reads: CASSQDVGSGWSNEQFF. The CDR3 nucleotides read TGTGCCAGCAGCCAAGATGTAGGTAGCGGGTGGAGCAATGAGCAGTTCTTC.

The chain combines TRBV10-3 with TRBJ1-2, with D tentatively TRBD1 (5 bases). Deletions cut 6 bases from V and 6 bases from J, with 17 bases between. The CDR3 has 14 residues. Looked up from germline, CDR1 is ENHRY and CDR2 is SYGVKD. The CDR3 sequence: CAIRDYTQGHGYTF. CDR3 nucleotides: TGTGCCATCAGGGATTATACCCAGGGCCATGGCTACACCTTC.

The chain is built from TRBV7-9 and TRBJ1-5; weak D call: TRBD1 (6 bases). The V gene lost 2 bases and the J gene lost 0 bases, with 17 bases spanning the gap. Germline V gene data show CDR1 as SEHNR and CDR2 as FQNEAQ (reference sequence). The CDR3 spans 18 residues. The CDR3 DNA sequence: TGTGCCAGCAGCTTATCTGGGGGCGGTAAATATAGCAATCAGCCCCAGCATTTT. Translation gives CASSLSGGGKYSNQPQHF. The full variable domain, completed using reference TRBV7-9 and TRBJ1-5, is DTGVSQNPRHKITKRGQNVTFRCDPISEHNRLYWYRQTLGQGPEFLTYFQNEAQLEKSRLLSDRFSAERPKGSFSTLEIQRTEQGDSAMYLCASSLSGGGKYSNQPQHFGDGTRLSIL.

The chain couples TRBV5-4 to TRBJ2-2; D is ambiguous. CDR1 and CDR2 from the germline V gene are SGHNT and YYREEE (reference sequence). The CDR3 sequence is 11 residues long. V shed 8 bases and J shed 5 bases, with 7 bases lying between them. The CDR3 sequence: CASSKTGELFF. The CDR3 region has the DNA TGTGCCAGTTCTAAAACCGGGGAGCTGTTTTTT.

This clone was observed a single time. CDR3 residues: CASSLVAGAGELFF. The CDR3 DNA reads TGTGCCAGCAGCTTAGTGGCGGGGGCCGGGGAGCTGTTTTTT. This chain connects TRBV13 to TRBJ2-2; TRBD2 agrees at 7 bases. This CDR3 region has 14 residues. Germline V gives CDR1 PRHDT, CDR2 FYEKMQ (reference sequence). Trimming at V came to 1 base and at J to 6 bases, leaving 2 bases not matched to a gene.

A single count supports this clone. V usage is TRBV5-1 and J usage is TRBJ1-1; D not certain. The CDR3 is 13 residues long. V was clipped by 4 bases and J by 0 bases, with 7 bases between them. The germline V gene has CDR1 SGHRS and CDR2 YFSETQ. The CDR3 nucleotides are TGCGCCAGCAGCACGGGGATGAACACTGAAGCTTTCTTT. Amino acids: CASSTGMNTEAFF.

This sequence joins TRBV5-1 and TRBJ2-1; D is ambiguous. Germline CDR1 SGHRS, CDR2 YFSETQ. V was clipped by 2 bases and J by 0 bases, with 9 bases between them. CDR3 size: 15 residues. This CDR3 reads CASSFLGSSYNEQFF. The DNA for the CDR3 is TGCGCCAGCAGCTTCTTGGGCAGCTCCTACAATGAGCAGTTCTTC. The full variable domain, rest sourced from reference TRBV5-1 and TRBJ2-1, is KAGVTQTPRYLIKTRGQQVTLSCSPISGHRSVSWYQQTPGQGLQFLFEYFSETQRNKGNFPGRFSGRQFSNSRSEMNVSTLELGDSALYLCASSFLGSSYNEQFFGPGTRLTVL.

This clone came up once. The chain uses TRBV30 and TRBJ1-5, with a possible D match to TRBD1 (6 bases). The CDR3 is 13 residues long. With 3 bases removed from V and 2 bases from J, the gap between germline ends came to 8 bases. Germline V gene sequence: CDR1 GTSNPN, CDR2 SVGIG (reference sequence). CDR3 sequence (DNA): TGTGCCTGGAGGGGGGCAGGCAATCAGCCCCAGCATTTT. This codes for CAWRGAGNQPQHF.

This clone has only one observation. The gene calls are TRBV29-1 and TRBJ2-5; TRBD2 agrees at 11 bases. Germline assignment: CDR1 SQVTM and CDR2 ANQGSEA. V shed 6 bases, J shed 3 bases, and the junction held 6 bases outside the gene matches. The CDR3 contains 14 residues. CDR3 DNA sequence: TGCAGCGTCGAGGGACTAGCGGCGGAAGAGACCCAGTACTTC. This codes for CSVEGLAAEETQYF.

This clone has just one count. The chain links TRBV13 to TRBJ2-3; D unresolved. The CDR3 extends over 13 amino acids. Trimming cost V 2 bases and J 5 bases, with 8 bases left between them. Germline lookup yields CDR1 PRHDT and CDR2 FYEKMQ (reference sequence). The CDR3 DNA reads as TGTGCCAGCAGCTTACGGTCTGTAGATACGCAGTATTTT. Its translation: CASSLRSVDTQYF.

The chain combines TRBV6-6 with TRBJ1-5, with 8 bases matching TRBD1. CDR1 and CDR2 (germline): MNHNY, SVGAGI (reference sequence). The CDR3 runs to 15 residues. Trimming cost V 4 bases and J 7 bases; bases outside gene matches: 9. The DNA for the CDR3 is TGTGCCAGCAGTTCCAGGACAGGGATCGGGCAGCCCCAGCATTTT. Its protein is CASSSRTGIGQPQHF.

V gene TRBV6-5 combines with J gene TRBJ1-2; weak D call: TRBD1 (5 bases). Trimming pared 0 bases from V and 2 bases from J, leaving 10 bases between. The CDR3 has 15 amino acids. Germline lookup yields CDR1 MNHEY and CDR2 SVGAGI. The CDR3: CASSYSGDSNYGYTF. CDR3 DNA: TGTGCCAGCAGTTACTCTGGGGACTCGAACTATGGCTACACCTTC.

The rearrangement links TRBV7-2 to TRBJ2-1; D is possibly TRBD1 (5 bases). CDR1 and CDR2 (germline): SGHTA, FQGNSA. V lost 6 bases, J lost 6 bases, and 18 bases lay in between. This CDR3 has 15 residues. CDR3 protein: CASRATGLGSNEQFF. CDR3 bases: TGTGCCAGCAGAGCTACAGGTCTGGGGTCCAATGAGCAGTTCTTC. The variable domain in full, with the rest retrieved from reference TRBV7-2 and TRBJ2-1, is GAGVSQSPSNKVTEKGKDVELRCDPISGHTALYWYRQSLGQGLEFLIYFQGNSAPDKSGLPSDRFSAERTGGSVSTLTIQRTQQEDSAVYLCASRATGLGSNEQFFGPGTRLTVL.

This chain links TRBV5-5 with TRBJ2-7; D is perhaps TRBD1 (6 bases). This CDR3 region has 14 residues. Germline V CDR1 and CDR2: SGHKS, YYEKEE (reference sequence). Trimming took off 9 bases at V and 4 bases at J, with 20 bases between the two ends. The CDR3 sequence is CATSTGTPLYEQYF. CDR3 nucleotide sequence: TGTGCCACCTCTACCGGGACACCCTTGTACGAGCAGTACTTC.

The rearrangement uses TRBV5-6 and TRBJ2-1, with 11 positions matching TRBD2. Germline CDR1 is SGHDT and CDR2 is YYEEEE. The CDR3 runs to 16 residues. The V gene end was trimmed by 5 bases and the J gene end by 4 bases; junction bases not matched to a gene: 8. As DNA, the CDR3 is TGTGCCAGCAGACGAACCGGGACTAGCGGATACAATGAGCAGTTCTTC. Amino acid sequence: CASRRTGTSGYNEQFF. Using reference TRBV5-6 and TRBJ2-1 for the parts outside the CDR3, the full variable domain is DAGVTQSPTHLIKTRGQQVTLRCSPKSGHDTVSWYQQALGQGPQFIFQYYEEEERQRGNFPDRFSGHQFPNYSSELNVNALLLGDSALYLCASRRTGTSGYNEQFFGPGTRLTVL.

The rearrangement joins TRBV10-3 to TRBJ2-6; tentative D call: TRBD2 (6 bases). The CDR3 sequence is 12 residues long. CDR1 and CDR2 from the germline V gene are ENHRY and SYGVKD. The CDR3 loop reads CASGAGANVLTF. The CDR3 DNA reads TGTGCATCGGGGGCTGGGGCCAACGTCCTGACTTTC.

V and J are TRBV27 and TRBJ2-3; 14 nucleotides line up with TRBD2. This CDR3 spans 14 amino acids. Germline loops: CDR1 MNHEY, CDR2 SMNVEV (reference sequence). The trim removed 6 bases at V and 6 bases at J, leaving 2 bases unmatched. CDR3 nucleotide sequence: TGTGCCAGCAGGCGGACTAGCGGGAGGGATACGCAGTATTTT. As protein: CASRRTSGRDTQYF.

This clone was recorded a few times. This chain links TRBV7-2 with TRBJ2-3, with D possibly being TRBD1 (5 bases). The germline CDR1 and CDR2 sequences are SGHTA and FQGNSA. V was trimmed by 6 bases and J by 4 bases, leaving 17 bases between them. CDR3 size: 15 residues. The CDR3 DNA reads as TGTGCCAGCAGTTCGGGCGGCAGGGCGGCAGATACGCAGTATTTT. This translates into CASSSGGRAADTQYF.

The table lists this clone with a count of one. The chain couples TRBV28 to TRBJ2-3, with TRBD2 matching 10 bases. Germline loops: CDR1 MDHEN, CDR2 SYDVKM. J lost 5 bases, V lost 3 bases, and 11 bases had no gene match. CDR3 length equals 17 residues. In DNA form, the CDR3 reads TGTGCCAGCAGTTTCGGGTTACTAGCGGGAAGTAGAGATACGCAGTATTTT. The encoded protein is CASSFGLLAGSRDTQYF.

V and J are TRBV15 and TRBJ2-2; possibly TRBD1 for D (5 bases). The CDR3 sequence is 16 residues long. Deletions cut 0 bases from V and 6 bases from J, with 14 bases between. Germline V gene sequence: CDR1 LNHNV, CDR2 YYDKDF (reference sequence). The CDR3 reads CATSRDAQGPPGELFF. CDR3 DNA: TGTGCCACCAGCAGAGATGCGCAGGGCCCACCCGGGGAGCTGTTTTTT.

The chain has TRBV13 and TRBJ2-3, with 11 bases fitting TRBD2. CDR1 and CDR2 (germline): PRHDT, FYEKMQ (reference sequence). The junction had 7 bases not matched to a gene; V was cut back by 5 bases and J by 6 bases. The CDR3 covers 15 residues. CDR3 protein: CASSLRLAGIDTQYF. CDR3 DNA sequence: TGTGCCAGCAGCCTGAGACTAGCGGGGATCGATACGCAGTATTTT.

The V gene is TRBV27, the J gene TRBJ1-1, with D tentatively TRBD1 (5 bases). V lost 5 bases and J 11 bases, leaving 18 bases between the germline ends. CDR1 MNHEY and CDR2 SMNVEV come from the germline V gene (reference sequence). CDR3 length: 13 residues. The CDR3 DNA reads TGTGCCAGCAGTCCTAGGACACCCCCAGAGGCTTTCTTT. This translates into CASSPRTPPEAFF.

The chain couples TRBV7-9 to TRBJ2-1; 10 positions agree with TRBD2. Germline V lookup: CDR1 SEHNR, CDR2 FQNEAQ (reference sequence). The J segment lost 1 base and the V segment lost 5 bases, leaving 5 bases of the junction unmatched. CDR3 length: 16 amino acids. CDR3 nucleotides: TGTGCCAGCAGCCCAGCGGGGGGGGCATCCTACAATGAGCAGTTCTTC. Its protein is CASSPAGGASYNEQFF.

The gene calls are TRBV20-1 and TRBJ2-5, with D unclear. Germline loops: CDR1 DFQATT, CDR2 SNEGSKA (reference sequence). This CDR3 region has 11 residues. Trimming removed 7 bases from V and 5 bases from J, with 11 bases in between. The CDR3 DNA sequence: TGCAGTGTGATAGCCCGCGAGACCCAGTACTTC. It yields the protein CSVIARETQYF.

V and J are TRBV5-4 and TRBJ1-1; 7 nucleotides line up with TRBD1. Germline trimming cut 0 bases from V and 3 bases from J; bases unmatched to any gene: 5. The CDR3 contains 15 residues. Germline loops: CDR1 SGHNT, CDR2 YYREEE (reference sequence). CDR3 in DNA: TGTGCCAGCAGCTTGGAGCCAGGGGGAGACACTGAAGCTTTCTTT. Protein sequence: CASSLEPGGDTEAFF.

V usage is TRBV7-9 and J usage is TRBJ2-1; D is perhaps TRBD1 (5 bases). CDR3 length: 18 residues. Looked up from germline, CDR1 is SEHNR and CDR2 is FQNEAQ (reference sequence). Trimming shortened V by 5 bases and J by 0 bases, and 20 bases separated the two germline ends. Written as DNA, the CDR3 is TGTGCCAGCAGCCCTCTGGCGCGACAGCCGAGCTCCTACAATGAGCAGTTCTTC. Translated: CASSPLARQPSSYNEQFF.

The V call is TRBV15, the J call TRBJ1-5; TRBD1 agrees at 8 bases. The V gene end was trimmed by 8 bases and the J gene end by 4 bases; junction bases not matched to a gene: 10. Germline values: CDR1 LNHNV, CDR2 YYDKDF (reference sequence). There are 15 residues in the CDR3. The CDR3 DNA sequence: TGTGCCACCTCCCTCCGACAGGGGACGAATCAGCCCCAGCATTTT. This gives the protein CATSLRQGTNQPQHF.

The chain has TRBV30 and TRBJ1-5; D perhaps matches TRBD1 (6 bases). The ends were cut back, 0 bases at V and 0 bases at J, with 9 bases in the middle. The CDR3 extends over 15 amino acids. The germline V gene encodes CDR1 GTSNPN and CDR2 SVGIG (reference sequence). The CDR3 loop is CAWSVGGNSNQPQHF. The CDR3 region has the DNA TGTGCCTGGAGTGTAGGGGGAAATAGCAATCAGCCCCAGCATTTT. Using reference TRBV30 and TRBJ1-5 for the parts outside the CDR3, the full variable domain is SQTIHQWPATLVQPVGSPLSLECTVEGTSNPNLYWYRQAAGRGLQLLFYSVGIGQISSEVPQNLSASRPQDRQFILSSKKLLLSDSGFYLCAWSVGGNSNQPQHFGDGTRLSIL.

The V and J genes are TRBV5-1 and TRBJ1-3; D perhaps matches TRBD1 (5 bases). V shed 5 bases and J shed 3 bases, with 15 bases lying between them. Germline-derived CDR1 and CDR2 are SGHRS and YFSETQ. CDR3 size: 15 residues. CDR3 protein: CASRYDSLIGNTIYF. CDR3 DNA: TGCGCCAGCAGGTATGACAGTCTGATTGGAAACACCATATATTTT.